This T cell receptor beta chain was identified during a study of cytomegalovirus exposure and HLA in healthy donors. This PCR relied on a set of 60 Vbeta primers and 13 Jbeta primers. The method was immunoSEQ multiplex PCR; TCRdb's version includes in-frame clones alone and lacks a portion of them. In the table there are about 200,000 clones, 75% to 85% of which are singletons. Trimming shortened V by 7 bases and J by 1 base, and 17 bases separated the two germline ends. The CDR3 length is 16 residues. Looked up from germline, CDR1 is SNHLY and CDR2 is FYNNEI. Input material: PBMCs. The TCR sequence derives from a woman in her 40s in good health and CMV-seronegative. This rearrangement joins TRBV2 to TRBJ1-5; no clear D. The DNA for the CDR3 is TGTGCCAGCACCCGAGTCCGAGGGTTAAGCAATCAGCCCCAGCATTTT. It yields the protein CASTRVRGLSNQPQHF.